Below, 28 T cell receptor beta chains from the same sample are listed, as sequenced in a study of blood T cell repertoires in COVID-19. TCRdb's copy holds only in-frame clones and misses some; the assay was immunoSEQ multiplex PCR. The sample contains tens of thousands of clones, around four fifths of which appear only once. What was sequenced was peripheral blood. These receptors were taken from a man between 70 and 80 years old with acute or convalescent COVID-19.

The chain carries TRBV7-2 and TRBJ2-4; D remains ambiguous. The germline gives CDR1 SGHTA, CDR2 FQGNSA. V gave up 5 bases and J gave up 0 bases, with 8 bases separating them. The CDR3 consists of 14 residues. CDR3 bases: TGTGCCAGCAGCCCCCCGGGAGCCAAAAACATTCAGTACTTC. This encodes CASSPPGAKNIQYF.

This clone came up once. The V call is TRBV5-8, the J call TRBJ2-1; TRBD2 agrees at 10 bases. Germline V CDR1 and CDR2: SGHTS, YDEGEE. The V and J ends lost 3 bases and 5 bases, in that order; junction bases with no gene match: 8. CDR3 length: 16 residues. The CDR3 coding sequence is TGTGCCAGCAGCTCCCCGGGACTAGCGAAACACAATGAGCAGTTCTTC. This codes for CASSSPGLAKHNEQFF.

The chain has TRBV6-2 or TRBV6-3 and TRBJ1-5; 7 positions agree with TRBD1. The CDR3 extends over 15 amino acids. Trimming removed 5 bases from V and 7 bases from J; junction bases left unmatched: 11. From germline, CDR1 is MNHEY and CDR2 SVGEGT. The CDR3 is CASSTSGGRWQPQHF. As DNA, the CDR3 is TGTGCCAGCAGTACGTCAGGGGGACGATGGCAGCCCCAGCATTTT.

The chain recombines TRBV30 with TRBJ1-3; D not certain. Trimming removed 5 bases from V and 4 bases from J, with 15 bases in between. This CDR3 has 14 amino acids. Germline-derived CDR1 and CDR2 are GTSNPN and SVGIG (reference sequence). The CDR3 loop is CAWDLGGSGNTIYF. The CDR3 DNA reads TGTGCCTGGGACCTAGGAGGCTCGGGAAACACCATATATTTT.

The chain couples TRBV14 to TRBJ1-3; possibly TRBD1 for D (6 bases). The CDR3 spans 15 residues. CDR1 and CDR2 (germline): SGHDN, FVKESK. V lost 1 base to trimming and J lost 2 bases, with 9 bases between them. The DNA of the CDR3 is TGTGCCAGCAGCCAAGTTTACAGGGCTGGAAACACCATATATTTT. It specifies CASSQVYRAGNTIYF.

The CDR3 DNA follows: TGTGCCAGTAGTATTCGGGGACAGGGCATTGGCTACACCTTC. Its translation is CASSIRGQGIGYTF. The chain joins TRBV19 to TRBJ1-2, with 9 bases aligning to TRBD1. This CDR3 region has 14 residues. In germline, CDR1 is LNHDA, CDR2 SQIVND (reference sequence). Trimming took 3 bases from V and 7 from J; bases not matched to a gene: 6.

CDR3 loop: CASRKLTDANEQFF. Here the CDR3 DNA reads TGCGCCAGCAGAAAACTAACGGATGCCAATGAGCAGTTCTTC. The J gene is TRBJ2-1, the V gene TRBV5-1, with unresolved D. In germline, CDR1 is SGHRS, CDR2 YFSETQ. Between the trimmed V and J ends, which lost 5 bases and 6 bases, there was a span of 15 bases. CDR3 length equals 14 residues.

This sequence joins TRBV7-8 and TRBJ1-2; unclear D gene. CDR3 length equals 14 residues. Germline lookup yields CDR1 SGHVS and CDR2 FQNEAQ. V lost 1 base and J 7 bases, leaving 13 bases between the germline ends. CDR3 DNA: TGTGCCAGCAGCTTAGTTCACGTCGGAGCTGGCTACACCTTC. It codes for CASSLVHVGAGYTF.

This clone was observed a handful of times. The chain combines TRBV2 with TRBJ1-2, with D perhaps matching TRBD1 (6 bases). V lost 5 bases, J lost 2 bases, and 9 bases lay in between. Germline CDR1 is SNHLY and CDR2 is FYNNEI. This CDR3 contains 13 residues. In nucleotides, the CDR3 is TGTGCCAGCAGTCGGACAGAGAACTATGGCTACACCTTC. Protein product: CASSRTENYGYTF.

The chain has TRBV7-2 and TRBJ2-3, with TRBD2 matching 8 bases. This CDR3 spans 13 amino acids. V lost 4 bases, J lost 14 bases, and 11 bases stayed unmatched. CDR1 SGHTA and CDR2 FQGNSA come from the germline V gene. The CDR3 sequence is CASSSRTSQVAYF. CDR3 DNA sequence: TGTGCCAGCAGCTCCCGGACTAGCCAAGTTGCGTATTTT.

This chain joins TRBV7-9 and TRBJ2-6; D remains unclear. This CDR3 is built from 11 residues. CDR1 and CDR2 (germline): SEHNR, FQNEAQ (reference sequence). V shed 11 bases and J shed 2 bases, with 4 bases lying between them. The CDR3 is CACTGANVLTF. The CDR3 DNA is TGTGCCTGTACTGGGGCCAACGTCCTGACTTTC.

The chain combines TRBV6-5 with TRBJ2-7, with 7 bases fitting TRBD2. Germline V gene lookup returns CDR1 MNHEY and CDR2 SVGAGI. V lost 2 bases to trimming and J lost 10 bases; unmatched junction nucleotides: 8. This CDR3 has 13 residues. CDR3 bases: TGTGCCAGCAGTTACGTAGGCGGGAGACCACAGTACTTC. Its translation: CASSYVGGRPQYF.

This clone was counted only a few times. The chain recombines TRBV7-8 with TRBJ1-5; possibly TRBD1 for D (6 bases). Trimming cost V 2 bases and J 6 bases, with 8 bases left between them. The CDR3 is made up of 13 amino acids. The V gene's germline CDR1 is SGHVS and CDR2 FQNEAQ. The CDR3 sequence is CASSLQGFQPQHF. The CDR3 DNA is TGTGCCAGCAGCTTACAGGGGTTTCAGCCCCAGCATTTT.

The chain recombines TRBV30 with TRBJ2-1; 8 positions match TRBD2. The CDR3 contains 15 residues. V gave up 0 bases and J gave up 3 bases; unmatched junction bases: 4. Germline V lookup: CDR1 GTSNPN, CDR2 SVGIG (reference sequence). The CDR3 loop is CAWSVLSGDYNEQFF. The CDR3 nucleotides are TGTGCCTGGAGTGTGCTTAGCGGGGACTACAATGAGCAGTTCTTC.

The chain combines TRBV7-2 with TRBJ1-6, with 7 bases identical to TRBD1. This CDR3 is built from 16 residues. Looked up from germline, CDR1 is SGHTA and CDR2 is FQGNSA. V shed 5 bases and J 9 bases; nucleotides not matched to a gene: 13. The DNA for the CDR3 is TGTGCCAGCAGCCAAACCCGGACAGGCGGAAGTTCACCCCTCCACTTT. This gives the protein CASSQTRTGGSSPLHF.

Only one count was recorded for this clone. V gene TRBV28 combines with J gene TRBJ2-1; a weak D match, TRBD2 (6 bases). The CDR3 consists of 13 residues. Germline V gene sequence: CDR1 MDHEN, CDR2 SYDVKM. The ends were cut back, 2 bases at V and 12 bases at J, with 14 bases in the middle. CDR3 loop: CASSLNAGTLQFF. The CDR3 bases are TGTGCCAGCAGTTTAAACGCCGGGACTCTGCAGTTCTTC.

V gene TRBV3-1 (or the pseudogene TRBV3-2) combines with J gene TRBJ1-5, with D possibly TRBD1 on 6 matching bases. The CDR3 has 18 residues. Trimming took off 0 bases at V and 0 bases at J, with 15 bases between the two ends. The germline gives CDR1 LGHDT, CDR2 YNNKEL (reference sequence). CDR3 in amino acids: CASSQEGGTGYSNQPQHF. CDR3 nucleotides: TGTGCCAGCAGCCAAGAAGGGGGAACGGGTTATAGCAATCAGCCCCAGCATTTT.

This clone showed up just a few times. The V call is TRBV27, the J call TRBJ1-1; 7 nucleotides line up with TRBD1. The germline V gene encodes CDR1 MNHEY and CDR2 SMNVEV (reference sequence). J lost 6 bases, V lost 1 base, and 8 bases had no gene match. The CDR3 length is 15 residues. The CDR3 DNA is TGTGCCAGCAGTTTATTTCAGGGGGTATTCGCTGAAGCTTTCTTT. Translating it yields CASSLFQGVFAEAFF.

The V gene is TRBV9, the J gene TRBJ2-7; 8 bases align to TRBD1. The CDR3 contains 16 residues. V trimming: 0 bases; J trimming: 5 bases; junction bases outside the gene matches: 10. Per germline, CDR1 SGDLS and CDR2 YYNGEE. CDR3 in DNA: TGTGCCAGCAGCGTAGAGGGCAGGGGGCACATAAACGAGCAGTACTTC. Its protein is CASSVEGRGHINEQYF. Together with reference TRBV9 and TRBJ2-7, the CDR3 gives the full variable domain: DSGVTQTPKHLITATGQRVTLRCSPRSGDLSVYWYQQSLDQGLQFLIQYYNGEERAKGNILERFSAQQFPDLHSELNLSSLELGDSALYFCASSVEGRGHINEQYFGPGTRLTVT.

This sequence joins TRBV27 and TRBJ1-6; tentative D call: TRBD1 (6 bases). Germline V gene lookup returns CDR1 MNHEY and CDR2 SMNVEV (reference sequence). V was shortened by 5 bases and J by 7 bases, with 15 bases between the two germline ends. The CDR3 has 15 residues. In DNA form, the CDR3 reads TGTGCCAGCAGTCTCGAGGGGGAACGCAATTCACCCCTCCACTTT. This gives the protein CASSLEGERNSPLHF.

V gene TRBV7-9 combines with J gene TRBJ2-1, with 9 bases identical to TRBD2. Germline trimming cut 1 base from V and 8 bases from J; bases unmatched to any gene: 3. Germline CDR1 reads SEHNR; CDR2 reads FQNEAQ (reference sequence). The CDR3 has 14 amino acids. As DNA, the CDR3 is TGTGCCAGCAGCTTAGGTAGCGGGAGCGATGAGCAGTTCTTC. This codes for CASSLGSGSDEQFF.

This clone appeared a single time. The gene calls are TRBV18 and TRBJ1-5; 9 bases fit TRBD1. Per the germline V gene, CDR1 is KGHSH and CDR2 is LQKENI. V shed 3 bases, J shed 9 bases, and the junction held 9 bases outside the gene matches. The CDR3 extends over 15 amino acids. The CDR3 DNA is TGTGCCAGCTCACCGGGACAGGGACCCAATAGGCCCCAGCATTTT. Translated: CASSPGQGPNRPQHF.

The J gene is TRBJ2-5, the V gene TRBV3-1 (or the pseudogene TRBV3-2); 8 bases are shared with TRBD2. The CDR3 runs to 16 residues. Germline CDR1 reads LGHDT; CDR2 reads YNNKEL (reference sequence). J lost 5 bases, V lost 5 bases, and 13 bases had no gene match. This chain's CDR3 is CASSLLQRERYETQYF. Written as DNA, the CDR3 is TGTGCCAGCAGCTTACTTCAGCGGGAGCGGTATGAGACCCAGTACTTC.

The rearrangement uses TRBV29-1 and TRBJ1-1; D might be TRBD1 (5 bases). V lost 6 bases and J lost 1, with 21 bases in between. This CDR3 comprises 16 residues. Germline assignment: CDR1 SQVTM and CDR2 ANQGSEA. CDR3 nucleotides: TGCAGCGTCTCCGGTCAGGGTGGGGTTGCGAACACTGAAGCTTTCTTT. As protein: CSVSGQGGVANTEAFF. Using reference TRBV29-1 and TRBJ1-1 for the parts outside the CDR3, the full variable domain is SAVISQKPSRDICQRGTSLTIQCQVDSQVTMMFWYRQQPGQSLTLIATANQGSEATYESGFVIDKFPISRPNLTFSTLTVSNMSPEDSSIYLCSVSGQGGVANTEAFFGQGTRLTVV.

The rearrangement uses TRBV5-1 and TRBJ1-1; possibly TRBD1 for D (6 bases). The CDR3 covers 14 residues. V lost 3 bases to trimming and J lost 6 bases, with 15 bases between them. Germline CDR1 SGHRS, CDR2 YFSETQ. CDR3 nucleotides: TGCGCCAGCAGCTCAAGACAGGATCTCGCTGAAGCTTTCTTT. It encodes CASSSRQDLAEAFF. The variable domain in full, with the rest retrieved from reference TRBV5-1 and TRBJ1-1, is KAGVTQTPRYLIKTRGQQVTLSCSPISGHRSVSWYQQTPGQGLQFLFEYFSETQRNKGNFPGRFSGRQFSNSRSEMNVSTLELGDSALYLCASSSRQDLAEAFFGQGTRLTVV.

V gene TRBV4-1 combines with J gene TRBJ2-5; 8 bases align to TRBD2. The CDR3 runs to 15 residues. The V gene's germline CDR1 is MGHRA and CDR2 YSYEKL. The ends lost 4 bases at V and 1 base at J; junction bases unmatched: 5. The CDR3 sequence: CASSLSGTPQETQYF. The CDR3 DNA sequence: TGCGCCAGCAGCCTTAGCGGGACACCCCAAGAGACCCAGTACTTC.

The chain employs TRBV6-5 and TRBJ1-6; 7 positions agree with TRBD1. Trimming took 2 bases from V and 5 from J; bases not matched to a gene: 3. The CDR3 is 15 amino acids. The germline V gene encodes CDR1 MNHEY and CDR2 SVGAGI. The CDR3 DNA reads as TGTGCCAGCAGTTACGACAGGGAGAATAATTCACCCCTCCACTTT. This encodes CASSYDRENNSPLHF.

The genes are TRBV28 and TRBJ2-7, with 9 bases lining up with TRBD1. J was trimmed by 2 bases and V by 8 bases; bases with no gene match: 4. The CDR3 length is 13 residues. CDR1 is MDHEN, CDR2 SYDVKM, per germline. The CDR3 DNA reads TGTGCCAGCCGACAGGGGGGCACCTACGAGCAGTACTTC. Protein: CASRQGGTYEQYF.